A single sample gave rise to the 23 T cell receptor beta chains below, sequenced in a study of response to subunit inactivated influenza vaccine. TCRdb redid the calling of the RT-PCR reads with MiXCR, one entry per CDR3 protein. Among hundreds of thousands of distinct CDR3 sequences, roughly 13% were seen once, and the ten largest hold 5.5% to 7%. This material consisted of PBMCs from blood, taken around 15 days before vaccination. All receptors come from a man in his forties or fifties who received an inactivated influenza vaccine.

This clonotype was seen at least ten times. DNA of the CDR3: TGCAGCGTGTGGGGACTAGCGGCAAACAATGAGCAGTTCTTC. Residues: CSVWGLAANNEQFF. The chain carries TRBV29-1 and TRBJ2-1; 11 nucleotides agree with TRBD2. V dropped 6 bases and J dropped 5; count of bases not matched to a gene: 6. This CDR3 is built from 14 residues. Germline V gives CDR1 SQVTM, CDR2 ANQGSEA.

The table lists this clonotype with many counts. The V gene is TRBV12-3 or TRBV12-4, the J gene TRBJ1-5; 10 nucleotides agree with TRBD1. The CDR3 extends over 14 amino acids. With 6 bases clipped from V and 6 bases from J, the junction kept 5 bases outside the gene matches. DNA of the CDR3: TGTGCCAGCAGAAGGGACAGGGGACGTCAGCCCCAGCATTTT. Amino acid sequence: CASRRDRGRQPQHF.

V gene TRBV20-1 combines with J gene TRBJ1-4; D gene uncertain. Trimming cost V 0 bases and J 8 bases, with 7 bases left between them. The CDR3 consists of 12 residues. Germline CDR1 DFQATT, CDR2 SNEGSKA (reference sequence). The CDR3: CSARDLAEKLFF. CDR3 DNA sequence: TGCAGTGCTAGAGATCTAGCAGAAAAACTGTTTTTT.

The chain carries TRBV20-1 and TRBJ2-5, with D possibly being TRBD2 (6 bases). The CDR3 sequence is 11 residues long. Per the germline V gene, CDR1 is DFQATT and CDR2 is SNEGSKA (reference sequence). The CDR3 loop reads CSRWEEETQYF. The CDR3 coding sequence is TGCAGCCGGTGGGAGGAAGAGACCCAGTACTTC.

The rearrangement uses TRBV15 and TRBJ2-7; 8 bases line up with TRBD2. Trimming at V came to 5 bases and at J to 6 bases, leaving 12 bases not matched to a gene. The CDR3 spans 15 residues. CDR1 LNHNV and CDR2 YYDKDF come from the germline V gene (reference sequence). The DNA for the CDR3 is TGTGCCACCAGCGGCGGTCCAGCGGGAGTAGGCGAGCAGTACTTC. This sequence encodes CATSGGPAGVGEQYF.

The table lists this clonotype with many counts. The chain carries TRBV4-3 and TRBJ1-1; TRBD1 might be the D (5 bases). V shed 1 base and J shed 10 bases, with 13 bases lying between them. The CDR3 totals 13 residues. Looked up from germline, CDR1 is LGHNA and CDR2 is YSLEER. For the CDR3, the DNA is TGCGCCAGCAGCCAAGGAGGGGTGCGGGGAGCTTTCTTT. Its protein product is CASSQGGVRGAFF.

This clonotype was detected ten times or more. V gene TRBV7-2 combines with J gene TRBJ2-7; possibly TRBD2 for D (6 bases). The germline gives CDR1 SGHTA, CDR2 FQGNSA. Trimming took off 5 bases at V and 4 bases at J, with 21 bases between the two ends. The CDR3 is 16 amino acids. CDR3 nucleotide sequence: TGTGCCAGCAGCAACCCCCAAGGACTAAGGGGTTACGAGCAGTACTTC. Protein: CASSNPQGLRGYEQYF.

This rearrangement joins TRBV27 to TRBJ2-7; D unresolved. Germline lookup yields CDR1 MNHEY and CDR2 SMNVEV (reference sequence). The CDR3 totals 14 residues. V was trimmed by 4 bases and J by 6 bases, leaving 16 bases between them. CDR3 sequence reads: CASSSRSPLGEQYF. CDR3 coding DNA: TGTGCCAGCAGTTCCCGCAGCCCCCTTGGCGAGCAGTACTTC.

In its sample, this clonotype was seen many times. V and J are TRBV2 and TRBJ2-1; D unclear. The germline V and J ends were trimmed by 2 bases and 10 bases, with 15 bases remaining between them. Germline assignment: CDR1 SNHLY and CDR2 FYNNEI. CDR3 size: 14 residues. Written as DNA, the CDR3 is TGTGCCAGCAGTGAAATAGTAATGCGTGGAGAGCAGTTCTTC. Protein sequence: CASSEIVMRGEQFF.

There are a few counts of this clonotype. The rearrangement joins TRBV5-8 to TRBJ2-1; D unclear. Germline V gene data show CDR1 as SGHTS and CDR2 as YDEGEE. V lost 4 bases, J lost 4 bases, and 15 bases lay in between. The CDR3 sequence is 15 residues long. The CDR3 spells CASSPFRITYNEQFF. The CDR3 nucleotides are TGTGCCAGCAGCCCCTTCAGAATTACTTACAATGAGCAGTTCTTC.

This clonotype showed up just a few times. This chain's CDR3 is CASSFVTDSNQPQHF. In DNA form, the CDR3 reads TGTGCCAGCAGTTTCGTAACGGATAGCAATCAGCCCCAGCATTTT. The rearrangement joins TRBV28 to TRBJ1-5; D uncertain. V was pared by 3 bases and J by 0 bases, with 9 bases between. This CDR3 contains 15 residues. CDR1 is MDHEN, CDR2 SYDVKM, per germline.

In this sample, this clonotype turned up many times. The rearrangement joins TRBV20-1 to TRBJ2-2; D remains ambiguous. There are 14 residues in the CDR3. The germline V and J ends were trimmed by 1 base and 4 bases, with 10 bases remaining between them. Germline V gene sequence: CDR1 DFQATT, CDR2 SNEGSKA (reference sequence). The DNA for the CDR3 is TGCAGTGCTAGAGGACCCCCGGGCACCGGGGAGCTGTTTTTT. It translates to CSARGPPGTGELFF.

The table lists this clonotype with many counts. The rearrangement joins TRBV20-1 to TRBJ2-1, with TRBD2 matching over 10 bases. Germline CDR1 and CDR2: DFQATT and SNEGSKA (reference sequence). The CDR3 extends over 16 amino acids. Trimming took 1 base from V and 6 from J; bases not matched to a gene: 9. As DNA, the CDR3 is TGCAGTGCTAGAGTTCCCCTAGCGGGAGTAGGCAATGAGCAGTTCTTC. Encoded protein: CSARVPLAGVGNEQFF.

This clonotype has a handful of counts. The V and J genes are TRBV12-3 or TRBV12-4 and TRBJ1-3; D possibly corresponds to TRBD1 (6 bases). CDR3 length: 14 amino acids. V lost 6 bases, J lost 6 bases, and 15 bases lay in between. CDR3 amino acids: CASSPWNRVNTIYF. For the CDR3, the DNA is TGTGCCAGCAGCCCCTGGAACAGGGTAAACACCATATATTTT.

The chain is built from TRBV4-2 and TRBJ2-2; D unclear. Per germline, CDR1 LGHNA and CDR2 YNFKEQ. Trimming cost V 2 bases and J 4 bases, with 11 bases left between them. This CDR3 is built from 15 residues. CDR3 in amino acids: CASSQYHGFTGELFF. The CDR3 DNA sequence: TGTGCCAGCAGCCAATACCACGGGTTCACCGGGGAGCTGTTTTTT.

The CDR3 DNA reads TGTGCCAGCAGCCAAGCGGTCGACCCAGAGACCCAGTACTTC. The encoded protein is CASSQAVDPETQYF. The chain uses TRBV3-1 and TRBJ2-5; D remains unclear. The CDR3 covers 14 residues. Germline values: CDR1 LGHDT, CDR2 YNNKEL (reference sequence). The V end lost 1 base, the J end lost 4 bases, and 10 bases lay between the germline ends.

This clonotype appeared a few times. This rearrangement joins TRBV9 to TRBJ2-3, with 13 positions matching TRBD2. V lost 0 bases to trimming and J lost 4 bases; unmatched junction nucleotides: 8. Germline lookup yields CDR1 SGDLS and CDR2 YYNGEE. The length of the CDR3 is 18 residues. CDR3 protein: CASSVGTSGGAGSDTQYF. The DNA of the CDR3 is TGTGCCAGCAGCGTAGGAACTAGCGGGGGGGCAGGTTCAGATACGCAGTATTTT.

In its sample, this clonotype was seen many times. Here the CDR3 DNA reads TGTGCCAGCAGTGCCAGGAGGGGGGATGAGCAGTTCTTC. Protein: CASSARRGDEQFF. The chain carries TRBV2 and TRBJ2-1; TRBD1 or TRBD2 may be the D gene (6 bases each). Trimming removed 4 bases at V and 8 bases at J, with 12 bases between. The CDR3 consists of 13 residues. In germline, CDR1 is SNHLY, CDR2 FYNNEI.

This clonotype has only a few counts. The V and J genes are TRBV5-5 and TRBJ2-2; 9 bases are shared with TRBD2. After removal of 0 bases from V and 6 bases from J, the junction contained 3 bases not matched to a gene. The CDR3 covers 15 residues. The germline V gene has CDR1 SGHKS and CDR2 YYEKEE (reference sequence). This CDR3 is CASSLAGGRAGELFF. For the CDR3, the DNA is TGTGCCAGCAGCTTGGCTGGCGGGAGGGCCGGGGAGCTGTTTTTT.

The sample holds a few counts of this clonotype. The CDR3, as DNA: TGCAGCGTTGGGAAGGTCGACAGGGAGCGACCCTTTGACACCGGGGAGCTGTTTTTT. It specifies CSVGKVDRERPFDTGELFF. The genes are TRBV29-1 and TRBJ2-2; 7 bases agree with TRBD1. This CDR3 comprises 19 residues. Trimming took 4 bases from V and 3 from J; bases not matched to a gene: 20. In germline, CDR1 is SQVTM, CDR2 ANQGSEA.

This clonotype was detected ten times or more. The chain combines TRBV12-3 or TRBV12-4 with TRBJ1-6, with D maybe TRBD1 (5 bases). The CDR3 covers 16 residues. The V and J ends lost 5 bases and 0 bases respectively, with 11 bases between them. The CDR3 is CASSRGGSSYNSPLHF. CDR3 sequence (DNA): TGTGCCAGCAGTAGGGGCGGGAGCTCCTATAATTCACCCCTCCACTTT.

The rearrangement links TRBV15 to TRBJ2-2; 10 positions agree with TRBD1. V trimming: 8 bases; J trimming: 4 bases; junction bases outside the gene matches: 4. The CDR3 has 14 residues. Germline V gene lookup returns CDR1 LNHNV and CDR2 YYDKDF (reference sequence). Here the CDR3 DNA reads TGTGCCACCGCCGGGACAGGGGCCACCGGGGAGCTGTTTTTT. As protein: CATAGTGATGELFF.

A few counts support this clonotype. CDR3: CASTLTSVAGETQYF. The DNA of the CDR3 is TGTGCCAGCACCCTTACTTCGGTCGCTGGGGAGACCCAGTACTTC. This chain links TRBV6-2 or TRBV6-3 with TRBJ2-5, with D uncertain. This CDR3 has 15 amino acids. V was clipped by 7 bases and J by 5 bases, with 20 bases between them. The germline gives CDR1 MNHEY, CDR2 SVGEGT.